The following is a T cell receptor (beta chain) sequence with its context. Its target is unknown. The CDR3 runs 15 residues. Deletions cut 0 bases from V and 0 bases from J, with 9 bases between. Germline V gives CDR1 SGHRS, CDR2 YFSETQ. Primers: 60 Vbeta forward and 13 Jbeta reverse. Using immunoSEQ multiplex PCR, the repertoire was profiled, and TCRdb retains in-frame clones only, with some absent. The sample contains about 150,000 clones, roughly 80% of which appear only once. These data come from a study of cytomegalovirus exposure and HLA in healthy donors. Points from the study as a whole: Altogether, 150 to 200 TCR beta chains were recorded as cytomegalovirus-associated.

The chain uses TRBV5-1 and TRBJ1-1, with D unclear. Specimen: PBMCs. The receptor comes from a man aged 50-59 years in good health and CMV-seropositive. The CDR3 nucleotides are TGCGCCAGCAGCTTGGCCGCGGGCATGAACACTGAAGCTTTCTTT. Amino acid sequence: CASSLAAGMNTEAFF.